This T cell receptor beta chain was profiled in a study of shared T cell receptors in the human thymus. CDR3 length equals 14 residues. Trimming shortened V by 2 bases and J by 2 bases, and 10 bases separated the two germline ends. Germline CDR1 reads SNHLY; CDR2 reads FYNNEI. Sequenced by immunoSEQ multiplex PCR; TCRdb stores in-frame clones only, minus some. The table lists more than 550,000 clones, around 87% of them singletons, with under 0.01% in the top ten. The sample was also reused in another study, on human thymus T cells. That paper notes: Among the donors, all were healthy Finnish infants having corrective surgery for congenital heart defects. Surgeons resected thymus tissue during corrective heart surgery. Thymic as well as blood repertoires seemed to favor certain V and J genes unevenly. Related reports documented highly overlapping thymic repertoires among unrelated individuals.

The TCR was taken from a boy in the first two years of life with a congenital heart defect. Sequencing used thymocytes. The chain has TRBV2 and TRBJ2-7; D gene unclear. This CDR3 is CASSERQEPYEQYF. In DNA form, the CDR3 reads TGTGCCAGCAGTGAACGGCAGGAACCCTACGAGCAGTACTTC.